This T cell receptor (beta chain) was recovered during a study of monozygotic twins with inflammatory bowel disease. The CDR3 loop spans 16 amino acids. CDR1 is SGHTA and CDR2 is FQGNSA in the germline V gene. TCRdb reprocessed the 5' RACE reads and stores each CDR3 protein as one record, lacking DNA. This table lists 80,000 or so distinct CDR3 sequences. This sequence joins TRBV7-2 and TRBJ2-6; the D call of TRBD1 rests on TCRdb alone, since no DNA is present to check it. The sequence derives from a human donor with ulcerative colitis or Crohn's disease, or a healthy co-twin of an affected twin (not recorded which). The sequenced sample consisted of blood. The CDR3 region is CASSSSGRIGANVLTF.